The 13 T cell receptor beta chains reported below all come from one sample, sequenced in a study of cytomegalovirus exposure and HLA in healthy donors. This PCR relied on a set of 60 Vbeta primers and 13 Jbeta primers. Sequenced by immunoSEQ multiplex PCR; TCRdb stores in-frame clones only, minus some. The repertoire holds 80,000 to 95,000 clones, with 60% to 80% as singletons. Specimen: PBMCs. These receptors were collected from a female donor in good health and CMV-seronegative.

This rearrangement joins TRBV5-1 to TRBJ2-5; TRBD1 agrees at 11 bases. CDR1 and CDR2 from the germline V gene are SGHRS and YFSETQ. V lost 3 bases, J lost 1 base, and 5 bases stayed unmatched. This CDR3 is built from 16 residues. CDR3 sequence: CASSWGTGGAQETQYF. In DNA form, the CDR3 reads TGCGCCAGCAGCTGGGGGACAGGGGGTGCCCAAGAGACCCAGTACTTC.

The J gene is TRBJ1-1, the V gene TRBV7-9; D call uncertain. Germline-derived CDR1 and CDR2 are SEHNR and FQNEAQ (reference sequence). The CDR3 extends over 14 amino acids. V lost 0 bases and J lost 2, with 7 bases in between. The CDR3, as DNA: TGTGCCAGCAGCTTAGCGGGAGATAACACTGAAGCTTTCTTT. Translation gives CASSLAGDNTEAFF.

The rearrangement links TRBV7-6 to TRBJ2-5, with D perhaps TRBD2 (7 bases). The germline gives CDR1 SGHVS, CDR2 FNYEAQ. The CDR3 has 16 amino acids. Trimming shortened V by 1 base and J by 4 bases, and 16 bases separated the two germline ends. DNA of the CDR3: TGTGCCAGCAGCTTAGGCAGTGCGGGGGCGGGAGAGACCCAGTACTTC. It translates to CASSLGSAGAGETQYF.

J is TRBJ1-2 and V is TRBV29-1; possibly TRBD1 for D (6 bases). The V gene's germline CDR1 is SQVTM and CDR2 ANQGSEA. V dropped 0 bases and J dropped 5 bases, with 16 bases sitting between them. The CDR3 is 15 amino acids. DNA for the CDR3: TGCAGCGTTGAAGATCATCGGACAGAAGTGTATGGCTACACCTTC. Translating it yields CSVEDHRTEVYGYTF.

The chain joins TRBV5-4 to TRBJ1-2; 8 bases agree with TRBD1. The ends lost 5 bases at V and 4 bases at J; junction bases unmatched: 7. The CDR3 is 14 residues long. Germline CDR1 and CDR2: SGHNT and YYREEE (reference sequence). The chain's CDR3 is CASSRGQETYGYTF. The DNA for the CDR3 is TGTGCCAGCAGTCGGGGACAGGAGACCTATGGCTACACCTTC. Filled out from reference TRBV5-4 and TRBJ1-2, the complete variable domain reads ETGVTQSPTHLIKTRGQQVTLRCSSQSGHNTVSWYQQALGQGPQFIFQYYREEENGRGNFPPRFSGLQFPNYSSELNVNALELDDSALYLCASSRGQETYGYTFGSGTRLTVV.

The V call is TRBV10-1, the J call TRBJ1-5, with 7 bases aligning to TRBD1. This CDR3 region has 14 residues. Looked up from germline, CDR1 is WNHNN and CDR2 is SYGVQD (reference sequence). V dropped 6 bases and J dropped 4; count of bases not matched to a gene: 6. The CDR3 spells CASRPGQPNQPQHF. The CDR3 DNA sequence: TGCGCCAGCAGACCGGGACAGCCAAATCAGCCCCAGCATTTT.

The chain couples TRBV30 to TRBJ2-2; 8 bases line up with TRBD1. CDR1 is GTSNPN and CDR2 is SVGIG in the germline V gene (reference sequence). This CDR3 is built from 15 residues. The J segment lost 6 bases and the V segment lost 3 bases, leaving 9 bases of the junction unmatched. CDR3 coding DNA: TGTGCCTGGAGCGCTCAGGGGGCGGATTCCGGGGAGCTGTTTTTT. Encoded protein: CAWSAQGADSGELFF.

The rearrangement uses TRBV19 and TRBJ1-5; D unresolved. The length of the CDR3 is 14 residues. Germline V gives CDR1 LNHDA, CDR2 SQIVND (reference sequence). The germline V and J ends were trimmed by 3 bases and 6 bases, with 12 bases remaining between them. CDR3 in amino acids: CASSITGSGQPQHF. Written as DNA, the CDR3 is TGTGCCAGTAGTATCACCGGTTCGGGTCAGCCCCAGCATTTT.

The chain uses TRBV29-1 and TRBJ2-1; TRBD2 is a possible D gene (7 bases). Trimming stripped 7 bases from V and 6 bases from J, with 19 bases between. The CDR3 has 14 residues. Per the germline V gene, CDR1 is SQVTM and CDR2 is ANQGSEA. The CDR3: CSAAGGQGGNEQFF. The CDR3 DNA follows: TGCAGCGCCGCCGGGGGGCAGGGTGGCAATGAGCAGTTCTTC.

The chain couples TRBV7-6 to TRBJ2-5; D unclear. The V gene's germline CDR1 is SGHVS and CDR2 FNYEAQ. This CDR3 spans 13 amino acids. V was pared by 5 bases and J by 1 base, with 8 bases between. CDR3 coding DNA: TGTGCCAGCAGCCCCCTTGTCCAAGAGACCCAGTACTTC. Its protein is CASSPLVQETQYF.

V is TRBV28 and J is TRBJ1-5, with 10 bases lining up with TRBD1. Germline V gene sequence: CDR1 MDHEN, CDR2 SYDVKM. CDR3 length: 16 residues. Trimming took 6 bases from V and 7 from J; bases not matched to a gene: 12. The CDR3 bases are TGTGCCAGCAGCTCTCCAGGGGACAGGGGAAAACAGCCCCAGCATTTT. Translated: CASSSPGDRGKQPQHF.

This chain links TRBV5-1 with TRBJ1-5; no clear D gene. Between the trimmed V and J ends, which lost 2 bases and 3 bases, there was a span of 6 bases. CDR3 length equals 13 residues. Germline V gene data show CDR1 as SGHRS and CDR2 as YFSETQ. CDR3 sequence: CASSLALNQPQHF. The CDR3 region has the DNA TGCGCCAGCAGCTTAGCTCTCAATCAGCCCCAGCATTTT.

A single count supports this clone. The chain's CDR3 is CASSAGGGDTQYF. For the CDR3, the DNA is TGTGCCAGCAGCGCCGGGGGAGGAGATACGCAGTATTTT. The rearrangement links TRBV7-9 to TRBJ2-3; D is possibly TRBD2 (6 bases). CDR3 size: 13 residues. Per the germline V gene, CDR1 is SEHNR and CDR2 is FQNEAQ (reference sequence). Trimming removed 5 bases from V and 5 bases from J, with 11 bases in between.